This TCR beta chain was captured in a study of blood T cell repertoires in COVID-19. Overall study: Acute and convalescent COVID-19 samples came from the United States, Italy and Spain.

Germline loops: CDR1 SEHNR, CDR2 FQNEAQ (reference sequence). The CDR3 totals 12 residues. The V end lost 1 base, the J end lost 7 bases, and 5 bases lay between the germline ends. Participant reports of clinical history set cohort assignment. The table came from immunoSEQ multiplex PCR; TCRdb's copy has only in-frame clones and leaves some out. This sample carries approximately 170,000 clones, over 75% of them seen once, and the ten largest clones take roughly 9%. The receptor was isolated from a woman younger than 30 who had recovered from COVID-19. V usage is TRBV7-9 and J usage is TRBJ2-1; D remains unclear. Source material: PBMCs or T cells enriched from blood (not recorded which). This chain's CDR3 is CASSLVRNEQFF. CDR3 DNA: TGTGCCAGCAGCTTAGTACGGAATGAGCAGTTCTTC.